This T cell receptor beta chain stems from a study of T cell responses to AZD1222 COVID-19 vaccine. General study findings and limits: At study baseline, merely roughly 6 AZD1222 recipients were seropositive.

For this clone: The antigen is unknown.

Clones were sequenced by immunoSEQ multiplex PCR, and TCRdb holds only the in-frame ones, with some missing. In the table there are under 25,000 clones, around 82% of which are singletons. Per germline, CDR1 SGHTA and CDR2 FQGNSA. This CDR3 spans 15 amino acids. The trim removed 1 base at V and 6 bases at J, leaving 6 bases unmatched. The clonotype was recovered from an adult who received the AZD1222 COVID-19 vaccine. The chain is built from TRBV7-2 and TRBJ2-1, with 7 nucleotides matching TRBD1. Sequencing used peripheral blood, obtained 28 days after the second AZD1222 dose. In nucleotides, the CDR3 is TGTGCCAGCAGCTTAGTTCTGGCAGGGGGCAATGAGCAGTTCTTC. This gives the protein CASSLVLAGGNEQFF.